Sequencing of this T cell receptor (beta chain) was carried out in a study of tumor-infiltrating lymphocytes in oesophageal squamous cell carcinoma. The CDR3 contains 14 residues. After removal of 4 bases from V and 15 bases from J, the junction contained 15 bases not matched to a gene. TCRdb independently ran MiXCR on the PCR reads; one entry per CDR3 protein. The sample has more than 9,500 distinct CDR3 sequences; 50% to 60% are singletons. The chain employs TRBV12-3 or TRBV12-4 and TRBJ2-1; 7 bases agree with TRBD2. This sequence was found in a female donor with esophageal squamous cell carcinoma. The material sequenced was esophageal tumor tissue. The CDR3 here is CASSSWGVGLDPFF. In DNA, the CDR3 is TGTGCCAGCAGTTCCTGGGGGGTCGGACTAGATCCGTTCTTC.